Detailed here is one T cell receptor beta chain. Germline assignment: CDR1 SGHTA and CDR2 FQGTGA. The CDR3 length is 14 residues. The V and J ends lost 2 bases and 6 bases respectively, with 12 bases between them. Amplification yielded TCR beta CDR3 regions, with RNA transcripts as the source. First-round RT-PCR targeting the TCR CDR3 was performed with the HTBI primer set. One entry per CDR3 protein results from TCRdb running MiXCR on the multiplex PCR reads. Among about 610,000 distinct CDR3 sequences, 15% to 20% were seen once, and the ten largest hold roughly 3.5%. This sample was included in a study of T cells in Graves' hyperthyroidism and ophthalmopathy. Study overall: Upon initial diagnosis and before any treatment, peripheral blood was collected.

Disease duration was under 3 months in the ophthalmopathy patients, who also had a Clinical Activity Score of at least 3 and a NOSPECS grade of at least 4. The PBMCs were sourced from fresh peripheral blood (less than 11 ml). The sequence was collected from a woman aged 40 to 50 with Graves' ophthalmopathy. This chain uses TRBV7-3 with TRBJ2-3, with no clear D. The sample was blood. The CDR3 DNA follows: TGTGCCAGCAGCTTAGCTATGGCGACGGATACGCAGTATTTT. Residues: CASSLAMATDTQYF. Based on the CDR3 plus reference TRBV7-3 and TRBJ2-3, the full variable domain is GAGVSQTPSNKVTEKGKYVELRCDPISGHTALYWYRQSLGQGPEFLIYFQGTGAADDSGLPNDRFFAVRPEGSVSTLKIQRTERGDSAVYLCASSLAMATDTQYFGPGTRLTVL.